The source of this T cell receptor (beta chain) is a study of post-analysis software for immune sequencing data. TCR beta cDNA libraries included unique molecular identifiers. TCRdb reprocessed the PCR reads with MiXCR, giving one entry per CDR3 protein. The sample includes over 150,000 distinct CDR3 sequences, about 37% of them seen just once. Germline V gene sequence: CDR1 MNHEY, CDR2 SMNVEV (reference sequence). The length of the CDR3 is 19 residues. J gave up 7 bases and V 2 bases, and 22 bases lay outside the gene matches. The source material was blood, sampled after autologous hematopoietic stem cell transplantation. The TCR sequence derives from a girl aged 5 to 17 with multiple sclerosis. The chain is built from TRBV27 and TRBJ2-7; 8 nucleotides align to TRBD2. The CDR3 protein is CASSLRTETAAGGPNEQYF. The CDR3 DNA sequence: TGTGCCAGCAGTTTACGGACGGAGACCGCGGCGGGGGGTCCCAATGAGCAGTACTTC.